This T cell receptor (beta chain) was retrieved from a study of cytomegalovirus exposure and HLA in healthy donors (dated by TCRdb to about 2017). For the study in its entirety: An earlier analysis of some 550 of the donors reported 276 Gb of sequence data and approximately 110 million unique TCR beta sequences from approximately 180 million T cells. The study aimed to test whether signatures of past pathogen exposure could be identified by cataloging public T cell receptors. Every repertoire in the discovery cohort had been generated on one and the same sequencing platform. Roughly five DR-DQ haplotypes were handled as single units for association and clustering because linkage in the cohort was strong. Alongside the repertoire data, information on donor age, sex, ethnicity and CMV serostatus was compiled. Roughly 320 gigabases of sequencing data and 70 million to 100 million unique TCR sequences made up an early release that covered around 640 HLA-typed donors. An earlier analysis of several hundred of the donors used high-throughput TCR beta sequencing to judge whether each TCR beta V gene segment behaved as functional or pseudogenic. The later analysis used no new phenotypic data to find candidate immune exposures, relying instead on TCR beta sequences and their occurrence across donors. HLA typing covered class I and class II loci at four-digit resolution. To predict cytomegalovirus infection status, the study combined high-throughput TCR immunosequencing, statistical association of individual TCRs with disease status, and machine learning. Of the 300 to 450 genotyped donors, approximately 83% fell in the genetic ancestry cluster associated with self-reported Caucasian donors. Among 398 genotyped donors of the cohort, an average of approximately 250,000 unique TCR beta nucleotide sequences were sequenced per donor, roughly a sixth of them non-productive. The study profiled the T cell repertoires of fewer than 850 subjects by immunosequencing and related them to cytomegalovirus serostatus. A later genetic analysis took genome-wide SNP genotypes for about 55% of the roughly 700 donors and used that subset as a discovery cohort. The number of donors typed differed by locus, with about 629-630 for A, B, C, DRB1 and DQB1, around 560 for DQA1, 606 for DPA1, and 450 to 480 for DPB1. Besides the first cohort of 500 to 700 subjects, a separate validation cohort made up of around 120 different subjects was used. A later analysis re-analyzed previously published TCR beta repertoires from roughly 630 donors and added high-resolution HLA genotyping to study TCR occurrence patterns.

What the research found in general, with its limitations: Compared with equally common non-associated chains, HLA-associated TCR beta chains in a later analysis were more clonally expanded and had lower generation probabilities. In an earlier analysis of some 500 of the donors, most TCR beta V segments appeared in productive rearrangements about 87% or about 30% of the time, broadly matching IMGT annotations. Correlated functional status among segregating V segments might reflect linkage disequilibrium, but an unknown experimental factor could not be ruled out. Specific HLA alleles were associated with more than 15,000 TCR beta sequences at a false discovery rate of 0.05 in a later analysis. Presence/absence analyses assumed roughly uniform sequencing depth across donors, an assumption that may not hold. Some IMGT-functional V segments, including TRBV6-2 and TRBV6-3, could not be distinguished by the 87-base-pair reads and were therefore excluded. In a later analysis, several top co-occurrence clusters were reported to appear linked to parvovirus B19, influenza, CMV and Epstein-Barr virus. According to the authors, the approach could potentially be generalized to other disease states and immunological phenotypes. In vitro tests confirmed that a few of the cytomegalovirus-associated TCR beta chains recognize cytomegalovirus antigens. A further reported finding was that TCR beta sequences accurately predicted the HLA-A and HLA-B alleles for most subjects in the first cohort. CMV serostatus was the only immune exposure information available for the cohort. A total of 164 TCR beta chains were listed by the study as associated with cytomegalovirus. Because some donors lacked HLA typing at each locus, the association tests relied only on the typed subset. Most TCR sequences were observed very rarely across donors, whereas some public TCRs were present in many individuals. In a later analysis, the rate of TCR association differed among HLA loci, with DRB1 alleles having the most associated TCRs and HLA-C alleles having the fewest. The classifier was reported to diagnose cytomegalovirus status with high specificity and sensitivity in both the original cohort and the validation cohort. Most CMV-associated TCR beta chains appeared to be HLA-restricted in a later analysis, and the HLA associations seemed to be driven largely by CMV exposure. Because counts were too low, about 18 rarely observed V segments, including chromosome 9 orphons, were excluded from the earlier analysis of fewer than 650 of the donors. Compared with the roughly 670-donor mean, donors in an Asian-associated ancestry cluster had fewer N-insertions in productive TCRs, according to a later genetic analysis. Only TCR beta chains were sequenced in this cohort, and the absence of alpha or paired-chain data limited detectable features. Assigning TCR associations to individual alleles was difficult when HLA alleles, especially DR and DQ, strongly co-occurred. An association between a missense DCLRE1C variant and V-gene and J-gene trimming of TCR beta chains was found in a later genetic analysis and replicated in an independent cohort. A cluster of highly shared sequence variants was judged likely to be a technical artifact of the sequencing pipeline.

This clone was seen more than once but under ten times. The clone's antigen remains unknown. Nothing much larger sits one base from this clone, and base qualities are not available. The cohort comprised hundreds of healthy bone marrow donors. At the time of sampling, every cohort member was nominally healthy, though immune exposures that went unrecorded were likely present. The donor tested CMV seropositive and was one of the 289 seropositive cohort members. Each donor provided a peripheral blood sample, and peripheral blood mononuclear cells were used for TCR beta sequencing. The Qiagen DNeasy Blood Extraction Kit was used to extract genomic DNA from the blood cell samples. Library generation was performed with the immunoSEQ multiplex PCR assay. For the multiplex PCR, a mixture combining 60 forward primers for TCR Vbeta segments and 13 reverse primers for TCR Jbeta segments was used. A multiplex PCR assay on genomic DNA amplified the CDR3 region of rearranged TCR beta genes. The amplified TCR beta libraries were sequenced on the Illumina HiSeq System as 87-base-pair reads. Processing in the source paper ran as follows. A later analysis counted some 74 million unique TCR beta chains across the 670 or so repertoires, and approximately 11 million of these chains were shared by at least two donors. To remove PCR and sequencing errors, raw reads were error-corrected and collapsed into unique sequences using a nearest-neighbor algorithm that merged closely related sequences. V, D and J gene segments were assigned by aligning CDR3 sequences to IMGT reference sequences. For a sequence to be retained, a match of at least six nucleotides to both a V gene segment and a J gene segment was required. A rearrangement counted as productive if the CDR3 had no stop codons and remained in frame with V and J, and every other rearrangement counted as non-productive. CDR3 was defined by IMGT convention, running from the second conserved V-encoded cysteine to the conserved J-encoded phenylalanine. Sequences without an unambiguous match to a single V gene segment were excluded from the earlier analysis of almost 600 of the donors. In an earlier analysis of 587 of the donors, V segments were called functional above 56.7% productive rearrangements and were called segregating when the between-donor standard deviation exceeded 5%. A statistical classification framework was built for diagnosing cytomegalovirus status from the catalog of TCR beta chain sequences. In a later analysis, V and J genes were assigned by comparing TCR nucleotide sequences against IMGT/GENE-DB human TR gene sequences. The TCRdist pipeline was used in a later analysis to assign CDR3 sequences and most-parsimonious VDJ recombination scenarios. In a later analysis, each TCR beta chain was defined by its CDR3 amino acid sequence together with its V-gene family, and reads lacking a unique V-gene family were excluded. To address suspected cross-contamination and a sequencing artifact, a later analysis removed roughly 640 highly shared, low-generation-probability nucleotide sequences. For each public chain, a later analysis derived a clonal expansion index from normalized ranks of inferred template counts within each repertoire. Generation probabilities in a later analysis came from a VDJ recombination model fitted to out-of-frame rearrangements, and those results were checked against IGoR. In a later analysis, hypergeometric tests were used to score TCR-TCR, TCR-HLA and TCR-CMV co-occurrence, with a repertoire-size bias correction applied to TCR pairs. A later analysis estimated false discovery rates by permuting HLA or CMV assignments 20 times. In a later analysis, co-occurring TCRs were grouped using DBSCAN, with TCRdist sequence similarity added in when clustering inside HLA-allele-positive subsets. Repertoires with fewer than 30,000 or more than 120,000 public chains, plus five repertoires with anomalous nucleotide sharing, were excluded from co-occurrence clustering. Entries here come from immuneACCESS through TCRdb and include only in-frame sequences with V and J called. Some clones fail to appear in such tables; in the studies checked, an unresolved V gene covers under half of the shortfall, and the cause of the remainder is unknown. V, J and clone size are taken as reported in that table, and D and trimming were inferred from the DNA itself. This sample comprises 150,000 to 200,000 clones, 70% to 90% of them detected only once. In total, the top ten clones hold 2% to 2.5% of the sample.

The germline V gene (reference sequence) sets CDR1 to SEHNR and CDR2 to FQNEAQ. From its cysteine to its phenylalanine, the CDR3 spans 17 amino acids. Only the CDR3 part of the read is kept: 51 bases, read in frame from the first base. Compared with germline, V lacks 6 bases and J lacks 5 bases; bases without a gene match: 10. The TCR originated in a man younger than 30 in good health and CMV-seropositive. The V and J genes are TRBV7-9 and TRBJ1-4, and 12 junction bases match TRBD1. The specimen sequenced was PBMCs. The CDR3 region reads CASRSGQGAALNEKLFF. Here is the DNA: TGTGCCAGCAGGTCGGGACAGGGGGCCGCCCTCAATGAAAAACTGTTTTTT.